This entry concerns a single T cell receptor (beta chain). Its matching antigen is unknown. Every patient underwent thyroid surgery untreated. TCRdb reprocessed the PCR reads using MiXCR. Among 20,000 or so clones listed, approximately 37% were seen once. V was clipped by 4 bases and J by 2 bases, with 12 bases between them. The CDR3 loop spans 14 amino acids. CDR1 is SEHNR and CDR2 is FQNEAQ in the germline V gene (reference sequence). These data belong to a study of metastatic and nonmetastatic thyroid tumors. The overall study: Thyroid patients, malignant and benign, had repertoires compared across blood and tumor or nodule tissue. General study points: Significantly higher TCR beta diversity was reportedly seen in malignant thyroid tumors than benign nodules, in blood and tumor.

This TCR came from a female donor with papillary thyroid cancer or a benign thyroid nodule (not recorded which). Some clones in this sample may be carry-over from other donors' samples. The V gene is TRBV7-9, the J gene TRBJ2-7; the D gene could be TRBD1 or TRBD2 (5 bases each). Material: tumor tissue. In DNA, the CDR3 is TGTGCCAGCAGCTCTCCGGGACCTGCCTACGAGCAGTACTTC. This codes for CASSSPGPAYEQYF.